Shown below are 28 T cell receptor beta chains from a single sample sequenced in a study of blood T cell repertoires in COVID-19. Method: immunoSEQ multiplex PCR; TCRdb's copy keeps in-frame clones and lacks some. The sample lists roughly 170,000 clones, around 67% occurring once. The specimen sequenced was peripheral blood. These TCRs come from a woman older than 75 with acute or convalescent COVID-19.

The chain couples TRBV28 to TRBJ2-3, with D perhaps TRBD2 (5 bases). V shed 4 bases and J shed 0 bases, with 17 bases lying between them. The germline CDR1 and CDR2 sequences are MDHEN and SYDVKM. The CDR3 totals 17 residues. CDR3 nucleotide sequence: TGTGCCAGCAGTTCCCCTAGCAAGCCCGGAAGCACAGATACGCAGTATTTT. As protein: CASSSPSKPGSTDTQYF.

The chain couples TRBV19 to TRBJ1-5; D call uncertain. Germline V gives CDR1 LNHDA, CDR2 SQIVND (reference sequence). The CDR3 runs to 14 residues. V was pared by 4 bases and J by 11 bases, with 18 bases between. The chain's CDR3 is CASSRSHSVPAQHF. The CDR3, as DNA: TGTGCCAGTAGTAGGTCTCACAGTGTCCCAGCCCAGCATTTT.

This clone was seen once. The rearrangement links TRBV19 to TRBJ1-1, with D hard to call. V was clipped by 3 bases and J by 5 bases, with 10 bases between them. The length of the CDR3 is 13 residues. Germline V gives CDR1 LNHDA, CDR2 SQIVND (reference sequence). DNA of the CDR3: TGTGCCAGTAGTATCTGGTCGGGAACTGAAGCTTTCTTT. This gives the protein CASSIWSGTEAFF.

CDR3 sequence: CAISEQMNTEAFF. The CDR3 DNA sequence: TGTGCCATCAGTGAACAGATGAACACTGAAGCTTTCTTT. The gene calls are TRBV10-3 and TRBJ1-1; D is uncertain. This CDR3 contains 13 residues. Trimming stripped 3 bases from V and 0 bases from J, with 5 bases between. The V gene's germline CDR1 is ENHRY and CDR2 SYGVKD.

This chain connects TRBV4-2 to TRBJ2-7; TRBD2 aligns across 8 bases. This CDR3 spans 16 amino acids. The ends lost 2 bases at V and 0 bases at J; junction bases unmatched: 6. Germline values: CDR1 LGHNA, CDR2 YNFKEQ. CDR3 residues: CASSQPVAGNSYEQYF. The CDR3 nucleotides are TGTGCCAGCAGCCAACCCGTAGCGGGAAACTCCTACGAGCAGTACTTC.

This clone was observed a single time. The V and J genes are TRBV28 and TRBJ2-7, with D possibly being TRBD1 (6 bases). Trimming removed 4 bases at V and 10 bases at J, with 20 bases between. CDR3 length equals 14 residues. Per the germline V gene, CDR1 is MDHEN and CDR2 is SYDVKM. Here the CDR3 reads CASSSAGDSTKQYF. The DNA of the CDR3 is TGTGCCAGCAGTTCCGCAGGGGATTCTACGAAACAGTACTTC.

V and J are TRBV5-1 and TRBJ2-5; 8 nucleotides match TRBD1. The CDR3 has 15 amino acids. CDR1 and CDR2 from the germline V gene are SGHRS and YFSETQ. After removal of 0 bases from V and 1 base from J, the junction contained 2 bases not matched to a gene. CDR3 protein: CASSLGTGFQETQYF. CDR3 nucleotides: TGCGCCAGCAGCTTGGGGACAGGGTTCCAAGAGACCCAGTACTTC.

This clone was counted a single time. The chain carries TRBV7-9 and TRBJ2-3; 7 bases line up with TRBD1. In germline, CDR1 is SEHNR, CDR2 FQNEAQ (reference sequence). V gave up 3 bases and J gave up 6 bases; unmatched junction bases: 6. The CDR3 spans 14 residues. Written as DNA, the CDR3 is TGTGCCAGCAGCTTGGACAGGTCAGCGGATACGCAGTATTTT. Residues: CASSLDRSADTQYF.

This rearrangement joins TRBV5-1 to TRBJ2-7, with 9 bases identical to TRBD1. This CDR3 comprises 13 residues. Germline-derived CDR1 and CDR2 are SGHRS and YFSETQ. Trimming removed 3 bases from V and 5 bases from J; junction bases left unmatched: 3. This CDR3 is CASSWTGANEQYF. The CDR3 DNA reads as TGCGCCAGCAGCTGGACAGGGGCCAACGAGCAGTACTTC.

This chain links TRBV27 with TRBJ2-7; TRBD2 matches 13 bases. There are 15 residues in the CDR3. V dropped 6 bases and J dropped 2; count of bases not matched to a gene: 4. In germline, CDR1 is MNHEY, CDR2 SMNVEV (reference sequence). For the CDR3, the DNA is TGTGCCAGCAGACTTGGGACTAGCGGGGCCTACGAGCAGTACTTC. Translating it yields CASRLGTSGAYEQYF.

The chain joins TRBV12-3 or TRBV12-4 to TRBJ1-6; D is unresolved. With 5 bases removed from V and 8 bases from J, the gap between germline ends came to 10 bases. The CDR3 totals 13 residues. CDR3 nucleotides: TGTGCCAGCAGTAAGATCTTAGATTCACCCCTCCACTTT. The encoded protein is CASSKILDSPLHF.

V usage is TRBV19 and J usage is TRBJ1-5, with D possibly being TRBD1 (5 bases). There are 13 residues in the CDR3. The V end lost 3 bases, the J end lost 5 bases, and 8 bases lay between the germline ends. In germline, CDR1 is LNHDA, CDR2 SQIVND (reference sequence). The CDR3 coding sequence is TGTGCCAGTAGTATCGACAGCTATCAGCCCCAGCATTTT. Amino acids: CASSIDSYQPQHF.

The chain joins TRBV7-3 to TRBJ2-3, with TRBD2 as a possible D gene (5 bases). The CDR3 sequence is 14 residues long. V lost 1 base and J 5 bases, leaving 10 bases between the germline ends. Germline CDR1 reads SGHTA; CDR2 reads FQGTGA. CDR3 nucleotides: TGTGCCAGCAGCTTAAAGTTAGGGAGAGATACGCAGTATTTT. Translated, it gives CASSLKLGRDTQYF.

This chain joins TRBV10-3 and TRBJ1-1, with D uncertain. The length of the CDR3 is 12 residues. Germline V lookup: CDR1 ENHRY, CDR2 SYGVKD. The V and J ends lost 6 bases and 1 base respectively, with 6 bases between them. CDR3: CAIRRENTEAFF. Written as DNA, the CDR3 is TGTGCCATCAGACGAGAGAACACTGAAGCTTTCTTT.

This clone has just a few counts. The V call is TRBV19, the J call TRBJ1-2; TRBD1 matches 8 bases. Germline lookup yields CDR1 LNHDA and CDR2 SQIVND (reference sequence). CDR3 length: 16 amino acids. The trim removed 8 bases at V and 1 base at J, leaving 12 bases unmatched. The CDR3 DNA sequence: TGTGCCAGTTCTAGCATCCAGGGGGCAGTTAACTATGGCTACACCTTC. It yields the protein CASSSIQGAVNYGYTF.

The chain recombines TRBV7-8 with TRBJ1-4; weak D call: TRBD1 (6 bases). With 3 bases removed from V and 0 bases from J, the gap between germline ends came to 17 bases. Germline CDR1 is SGHVS and CDR2 is FQNEAQ. The CDR3 extends over 18 amino acids. This CDR3 is CASSLKVKGVTTNEKLFF. CDR3 nucleotide sequence: TGTGCCAGCAGCTTGAAGGTGAAGGGGGTAACAACTAATGAAAAACTGTTTTTT.

This clone has more than one count but fewer than ten. This rearrangement joins TRBV2 to TRBJ2-1; TRBD2 matches at 10 bases. The trim removed 2 bases at V and 3 bases at J, leaving 7 bases unmatched. This CDR3 has 17 amino acids. Germline V gene sequence: CDR1 SNHLY, CDR2 FYNNEI. The CDR3 sequence: CASSETIASGGYNEQFF. The CDR3 nucleotides are TGTGCCAGCAGTGAAACAATTGCTAGCGGGGGCTACAATGAGCAGTTCTTC.

The genes are TRBV2 and TRBJ2-2; 12 nucleotides line up with TRBD2. After removal of 4 bases from V and 4 bases from J, the junction contained 1 base not matched to a gene. This CDR3 has 15 amino acids. Germline CDR1 and CDR2: SNHLY and FYNNEI. The CDR3 loop reads CASSVGLAGTGELFF. The CDR3 DNA is TGTGCCAGCAGTGTGGGACTAGCGGGCACCGGGGAGCTGTTTTTT.

The V and J genes are TRBV12-3 or TRBV12-4 and TRBJ2-1; D remains ambiguous. The CDR3 runs to 13 residues. Trimming cost V 6 bases and J 6 bases, with 12 bases left between them. The CDR3 DNA reads TGTGCCAGCAGGCTTCAAGTCGGCAATGAGCAGTTCTTC. It translates to CASRLQVGNEQFF.

The chain joins TRBV27 to TRBJ2-3, with a weak D call TRBD2 (5 bases). CDR1 is MNHEY and CDR2 is SMNVEV in the germline V gene (reference sequence). V shed 8 bases and J shed 1 base, with 13 bases lying between them. This CDR3 is built from 14 residues. The CDR3 sequence: CASGLLAGTDTQYF. Written as DNA, the CDR3 is TGTGCCAGCGGACTGCTGGCGGGCACAGATACGCAGTATTTT.

The chain carries TRBV2 and TRBJ2-3; TRBD2 matches at 8 bases. The CDR3 is made up of 16 amino acids. The J segment lost 7 bases and the V segment lost 4 bases, leaving 13 bases of the junction unmatched. CDR1 SNHLY and CDR2 FYNNEI come from the germline V gene. This CDR3 is CASSVTGTSSPNTQYF. Here the CDR3 DNA reads TGTGCCAGCAGTGTGACCGGGACTAGTTCCCCGAATACGCAGTATTTT.

The rearrangement joins TRBV9 to TRBJ2-1, with 8 positions matching TRBD2. The CDR3 has 14 amino acids. Germline V gene lookup returns CDR1 SGDLS and CDR2 YYNGEE. Trimming cost V 3 bases and J 9 bases; bases outside gene matches: 8. DNA of the CDR3: TGTGCCAGCAGCGCCCCGGGACTAGGGAGTGAGCAGTTCTTC. This translates into CASSAPGLGSEQFF.

In this sample, this clone turned up a few times. The CDR3 DNA follows: TGTGCCAGCAGTGAATTTCGTAGCGGCCGCCCCTACGAGCAGTACTTC. Encoded protein: CASSEFRSGRPYEQYF. The chain is built from TRBV25-1 and TRBJ2-7; a weak D match, TRBD2 (6 bases). The V and J ends lost 1 base and 2 bases respectively, with 15 bases between them. Looked up from germline, CDR1 is MGHDK and CDR2 is SYGVNS. This CDR3 spans 16 amino acids.

The chain combines TRBV5-6 with TRBJ2-5, with D tentatively TRBD1 (6 bases). From germline, CDR1 is SGHDT and CDR2 YYEEEE. The CDR3 extends over 16 amino acids. With 1 base removed from V and 1 base from J, the gap between germline ends came to 14 bases. CDR3 amino acids: CASSLSLGARQETQYF. The CDR3, as DNA: TGTGCCAGCAGCTTGAGTCTGGGGGCACGCCAAGAGACCCAGTACTTC.

The gene calls are TRBV9 and TRBJ2-3, with TRBD2 identical over 9 bases. Germline V gene data show CDR1 as SGDLS and CDR2 as YYNGEE. The CDR3 is 18 residues long. J gave up 4 bases and V 4 bases, and 16 bases lay outside the gene matches. CDR3 residues: CASSLRGGRAAAADTQYF. The CDR3 DNA follows: TGTGCCAGCAGCCTCCGGGGCGGGAGGGCCGCAGCGGCAGATACGCAGTATTTT. Full variable domain (missing parts from reference TRBV9 and TRBJ2-3): DSGVTQTPKHLITATGQRVTLRCSPRSGDLSVYWYQQSLDQGLQFLIQYYNGEERAKGNILERFSAQQFPDLHSELNLSSLELGDSALYFCASSLRGGRAAAADTQYFGPGTRLTVL.

Regarding this clone: Distinct nucleotide sequences in the sample also encode this CDR3. CDR3 nucleotides: TGTGCCAGCAGGAGACAGGGGGAGAGGACCGGGGAGCTGTTTTTT. It codes for CASRRQGERTGELFF. The genes are TRBV2 and TRBJ2-2, with TRBD1 identical over 9 bases. From germline, CDR1 is SNHLY and CDR2 FYNNEI. Trimming cost V 6 bases and J 5 bases; bases outside gene matches: 7. The CDR3 covers 15 residues.

This chain connects TRBV4-2 to TRBJ2-5; TRBD2 aligns across 10 bases. Germline values: CDR1 LGHNA, CDR2 YNFKEQ. The ends lost 3 bases at V and 3 bases at J; junction bases unmatched: 19. CDR3 length: 20 residues. The CDR3 loop reads CASSQIRPPRAGGEKETQYF. Written as DNA, the CDR3 is TGTGCCAGCAGCCAGATTCGTCCCCCACGAGCGGGGGGGGAAAAAGAGACCCAGTACTTC.

The chain has TRBV7-8 and TRBJ2-1; 9 positions match TRBD1. The J segment lost 7 bases and the V segment lost 2 bases, leaving 6 bases of the junction unmatched. CDR3 size: 15 residues. The V gene's germline CDR1 is SGHVS and CDR2 FQNEAQ. The CDR3 sequence: CASSLKQGAKNEQFF. The CDR3 DNA is TGTGCCAGCAGCTTAAAACAGGGGGCGAAGAATGAGCAGTTCTTC.